One and the same sample provided the 15 T cell receptor beta chains below, sequenced in a study of cytomegalovirus exposure and HLA in healthy donors. Vbeta (60) and Jbeta (13) primers were used in the PCR. The method was immunoSEQ multiplex PCR; TCRdb's version includes in-frame clones alone and lacks a portion of them. The sample holds around 160,000 clones; around 80% are singletons and the top ten take about 2%. Sequenced material: PBMCs. These receptors were collected from a human donor in good health.

The CDR3 is CASSLEGTSGYEQYF. The CDR3 nucleotides are TGTGCCAGCAGCTTGGAAGGGACTAGCGGCTACGAGCAGTACTTC. The gene calls are TRBV7-2 and TRBJ2-7; 11 positions match TRBD2. The V gene end was trimmed by 3 bases and the J gene end by 3 bases; junction bases not matched to a gene: 4. This CDR3 comprises 15 residues. Per the germline V gene, CDR1 is SGHTA and CDR2 is FQGNSA.

The V call is TRBV19, the J call TRBJ2-5, with TRBD1 matching 8 bases. After removal of 3 bases from V and 5 bases from J, the junction contained 14 bases not matched to a gene. Per the germline V gene, CDR1 is LNHDA and CDR2 is SQIVND (reference sequence). The CDR3 sequence is 17 residues long. The CDR3 sequence is CASSIWGRQGRGETQYF. The CDR3 DNA reads TGTGCCAGTAGTATTTGGGGTCGACAGGGGCGCGGGGAGACCCAGTACTTC.

This chain uses TRBV6-5 with TRBJ1-6; D gene unclear. Trimming cost V 2 bases and J 5 bases, with 7 bases left between them. Germline loops: CDR1 MNHEY, CDR2 SVGAGI. The CDR3 spans 14 residues. Written as DNA, the CDR3 is TGTGCCAGCAGTTACAACGGGAATAATTCACCCCTCCACTTT. This sequence encodes CASSYNGNNSPLHF.

The chain joins TRBV6-1 to TRBJ1-1, with TRBD1 matching 7 bases. From germline, CDR1 is MNHNS and CDR2 SASEGT. The CDR3 consists of 14 residues. The ends lost 4 bases at V and 4 bases at J; junction bases unmatched: 6. Here the CDR3 reads CASSAQGGSTEAFF. The DNA for the CDR3 is TGTGCCAGCAGTGCTCAGGGGGGAAGCACTGAAGCTTTCTTT.

This clone was counted only a few times. The rearrangement links TRBV10-3 to TRBJ1-6; 11 nucleotides agree with TRBD1. The ends lost 2 bases at V and 9 bases at J; junction bases unmatched: 3. There are 15 residues in the CDR3. Germline V CDR1 and CDR2: ENHRY, SYGVKD. The chain's CDR3 is CAISEGTGGGSPLHF. DNA for the CDR3: TGTGCCATCAGTGAGGGGACAGGGGGAGGTTCACCCCTCCACTTT.

CDR3 loop: CASSEWTTTNEKLFF. The DNA of the CDR3 is TGTGCCAGCAGCGAATGGACAACAACTAATGAAAAACTGTTTTTT. The chain combines TRBV7-9 with TRBJ1-4, with D tentatively TRBD1 (5 bases). This CDR3 contains 15 residues. Germline loops: CDR1 SEHNR, CDR2 FQNEAQ (reference sequence). V was shortened by 5 bases and J by 0 bases, with 10 bases between the two germline ends.

V gene TRBV5-1 combines with J gene TRBJ1-1; 10 nucleotides agree with TRBD1. Per the germline V gene, CDR1 is SGHRS and CDR2 is YFSETQ. The CDR3 length is 15 residues. The J segment lost 4 bases and the V segment lost 2 bases, leaving 5 bases of the junction unmatched. This chain's CDR3 is CASSFETGGGTEAFF. The CDR3 region has the DNA TGCGCCAGCAGCTTTGAGACAGGGGGCGGCACTGAAGCTTTCTTT.

This chain uses TRBV11-2 with TRBJ2-6; 8 bases fit TRBD1. With V trimmed by 5 bases and J by 2 bases, 5 bases remained unmatched. This CDR3 has 16 residues. Looked up from germline, CDR1 is SGHAT and CDR2 is FQNNGV. CDR3 DNA sequence: TGTGCCAGCAGCCATCGACAGGGGACTGGGGCCAACGTCCTGACTTTC. As protein: CASSHRQGTGANVLTF.

This chain uses TRBV10-3 with TRBJ2-1, with TRBD2 identical over 11 bases. Germline V gene sequence: CDR1 ENHRY, CDR2 SYGVKD. CDR3 size: 15 residues. V gave up 5 bases and J gave up 7 bases; unmatched junction bases: 7. In DNA, the CDR3 is TGTGCCATCAGTAATAGCGGGGGGGCTAAGAATGAGCAGTTCTTC. Its protein is CAISNSGGAKNEQFF.

This sequence joins TRBV18 and TRBJ1-6; TRBD1 agrees at 8 bases. The germline CDR1 and CDR2 sequences are KGHSH and LQKENI. The V and J ends lost 5 bases and 2 bases, in that order; junction bases with no gene match: 5. The CDR3 loop spans 16 amino acids. CDR3 region: CASSVGQGPYNSPLHF. DNA for the CDR3: TGTGCCAGCTCAGTTGGACAGGGCCCCTATAATTCACCCCTCCACTTT.

The chain has TRBV11-3 and TRBJ2-5, with D perhaps TRBD1 (6 bases). With 5 bases removed from V and 2 bases from J, the gap between germline ends came to 12 bases. Germline CDR1 SGHNT, CDR2 YENEEA. This CDR3 comprises 14 residues. Here the CDR3 reads CASSPRTVQETQYF. The CDR3 nucleotides read TGTGCCAGCAGCCCTAGGACAGTTCAAGAGACCCAGTACTTC.

The chain couples TRBV19 to TRBJ2-4, with TRBD1 identical over 8 bases. V shed 9 bases and J 1 base; nucleotides not matched to a gene: 14. From germline, CDR1 is LNHDA and CDR2 SQIVND (reference sequence). The CDR3 is 17 residues long. DNA for the CDR3: TGTGCCAGCGCGACAGGGGAAAACTCCTTCGCCAAAAACATTCAGTACTTC. Translating it yields CASATGENSFAKNIQYF.

V and J are TRBV5-6 and TRBJ1-2, with 10 bases aligning to TRBD1. Germline values: CDR1 SGHDT, CDR2 YYEEEE. The CDR3 totals 14 residues. Trimming at V came to 1 base and at J to 7 bases, leaving 4 bases not matched to a gene. CDR3 residues: CASSLRQGAPGYTF. The DNA for the CDR3 is TGTGCCAGCAGCTTGCGACAGGGGGCGCCTGGCTACACCTTC.

A few counts support this clone. The CDR3 nucleotides read TGTGCCAGCAGTTCGTTTTCACGGACTGAAGCTTTCTTT. Translating gives CASSSFSRTEAFF. The chain joins TRBV25-1 to TRBJ1-1; D remains ambiguous. The V gene's germline CDR1 is MGHDK and CDR2 SYGVNS. Between the trimmed V and J ends, which lost 5 bases and 5 bases, there was a span of 12 bases. The CDR3 runs to 13 residues.

The rearrangement joins TRBV29-1 to TRBJ1-1, with 7 positions matching TRBD1. The V gene's germline CDR1 is SQVTM and CDR2 ANQGSEA. The CDR3 spans 13 residues. J lost 8 bases, V lost 4 bases, and 10 bases had no gene match. CDR3 amino acids: CSVGGWTGPEAFF. Written as DNA, the CDR3 is TGCAGCGTTGGGGGTTGGACAGGCCCCGAAGCTTTCTTT.